Following are 9 T cell receptor beta chains from one sample sequenced in a study of blood T cells in healthy people across ages. A second 7 to 11 cycle PCR used barcoded and J-beta primers. TCRdb re-analysed the 5' RACE reads in MiXCR, keeping a single row per CDR3 protein. The sample carries over 1,500,000 distinct CDR3 sequences, 49% recorded once. Sequencing input: blood. The source is a woman between 35 and 50 years old in good health.

The chain couples TRBV7-9 to TRBJ2-5; D not certain. The ends were cut back, 5 bases at V and 3 bases at J, with 13 bases in the middle. The CDR3 is 14 amino acids. CDR1 SEHNR and CDR2 FQNEAQ come from the germline V gene (reference sequence). Here the CDR3 reads CASSPARQEETQYF. In nucleotides, the CDR3 is TGTGCCAGCAGCCCGGCTCGCCAGGAAGAGACCCAGTACTTC.

This clonotype was counted between two and nine times. The chain recombines TRBV29-1 with TRBJ2-7, with a possible D match to TRBD1 (6 bases). The CDR3 consists of 14 residues. Germline-derived CDR1 and CDR2 are SQVTM and ANQGSEA. The ends were cut back, 4 bases at V and 7 bases at J, with 20 bases in the middle. The CDR3 DNA reads TGCAGCGTTGGGCGGCTAGTTCGGGACAATGAGCAGTACTTC. Translation gives CSVGRLVRDNEQYF.

Worth noting for this clonotype: One junction end does not reproduce the germline sequence, and a read error may be involved. The chain carries TRBV20-1 and TRBJ2-1; a possible D gene is TRBD2 (6 bases). The germline V gene encodes CDR1 DFQATT and CDR2 SNEGSKA (reference sequence). The CDR3 is 15 amino acids. The CDR3 DNA reads TGCAGTGCTAGTGAGAGAGCGGGCACGGACAATGAGCGGTTCTTC. Translation gives CSASERAGTDNERFF.

This rearrangement joins TRBV6-2 or TRBV6-3 to TRBJ2-1, with D uncertain. The CDR3 length is 17 residues. Germline-derived CDR1 and CDR2 are MNHEY and SVGEGT. V dropped 0 bases and J dropped 1 base, with 13 bases sitting between them. The CDR3 DNA reads as TGTGCCAGCAGTTACTCGATTAGCTTTGGGTCCTACAATGAGCAGTTCTTC. Amino acids: CASSYSISFGSYNEQFF.

The genes are TRBV6-5 and TRBJ2-3, with D unclear. CDR1 and CDR2 (germline): MNHEY, SVGAGI. This CDR3 region has 14 residues. V was cut by 6 bases and J by 2 bases, with 12 bases left in between. CDR3 sequence: CASRSVGYTDTQYF. For the CDR3, the DNA is TGTGCCAGCAGGTCGGTGGGGTACACAGATACGCAGTATTTT.

The gene calls are TRBV7-2 and TRBJ2-3; D uncertain. The CDR3 spans 15 residues. V dropped 6 bases and J dropped 1 base, with 14 bases sitting between them. From germline, CDR1 is SGHTA and CDR2 FQGNSA. The CDR3 DNA sequence: TGTGCCAGCAGACCCAGCCTCCTGGGCACAGATACGCAGTATTTT. Translated: CASRPSLLGTDTQYF.

The chain joins TRBV13 to TRBJ2-1; TRBD2 aligns across 7 bases. V gave up 2 bases and J gave up 8 bases; unmatched junction bases: 15. The CDR3 totals 17 residues. CDR1 is PRHDT, CDR2 FYEKMQ, per germline (reference sequence). CDR3 nucleotide sequence: TGTGCCAGCAGCTTAAGAAGCGGGGAGATTCTGGTCGATGAGCAGTTCTTC. Translated: CASSLRSGEILVDEQFF.

This clonotype occurred once. This rearrangement joins TRBV20-1 to TRBJ2-7, with D perhaps given as TRBD1 or TRBD2 (5 bases each). Germline loops: CDR1 DFQATT, CDR2 SNEGSKA (reference sequence). CDR3 size: 14 residues. The V and J ends lost 6 bases and 0 bases respectively, with 15 bases between them. CDR3 region: CSAGPSTSSYEQYF. The CDR3 DNA reads as TGCAGTGCGGGACCCTCGACCTCCTCCTACGAGCAGTACTTC.

CDR3 DNA: TGCAGTGCCCCTCAGGACAGGGGTCAGTACCAAGAGACCCAGTACTTC. Protein product: CSAPQDRGQYQETQYF. The gene calls are TRBV20-1 and TRBJ2-5; 9 positions match TRBD1. The V gene's germline CDR1 is DFQATT and CDR2 SNEGSKA (reference sequence). The V gene end was trimmed by 6 bases and the J gene end by 0 bases; junction bases not matched to a gene: 11. This CDR3 spans 16 amino acids.